This T cell receptor beta chain stems from a study of blood T cell repertoires in COVID-19. Sequencing was performed with immunoSEQ multiplex PCR; in TCRdb, only in-frame clones are kept and a portion is missing. The top ten hold approximately 2% of the sample, which has some 300,000 clones, 89% seen once. The CDR3 totals 14 residues. Germline V gene sequence: CDR1 LNHDA, CDR2 SQIVND (reference sequence). Unmatched junction bases numbered 4, after V lost 3 bases and J lost 4 bases. The source material was peripheral blood. This clonotype was sampled from a young woman with COVID-19, enrolled during active disease. The genes are TRBV19 and TRBJ1-2, with TRBD1 matching over 8 bases. Written as DNA, the CDR3 is TGTGCCAGTAGTATCGCAGGGGGCAGCTATGGCTACACCTTC. Translating it yields CASSIAGGSYGYTF.